A single sample gave rise to the 21 T cell receptor beta chains below, sequenced in a study of regulatory T cells in long-lasting Graves disease. This sample's time point: persistent/refractory GD, antithyroid drugs over 5 years with positive TRAb. RNA from PBMCs was the source of the TCR library. Arm-PCR of CDR3 regions and iRepertoire HTBI primers were used to build TCR beta libraries. TCRdb used MiXCR to reprocess the multiplex PCR reads, holding one entry per CDR3 protein. The repertoire includes around 400,000 distinct CDR3 sequences, roughly 25% of them detected once, and about 27% sits in the top ten. The specimen was peripheral blood mononuclear cells (PBMCs), collected when the disease was refractory, from a patient treated with antithyroid drugs. These receptors came from a middle-aged woman with Graves disease.

This clonotype showed up just a few times. The rearrangement uses TRBV10-3 and TRBJ1-1; TRBD1 might be the D (5 bases). The CDR3 consists of 14 residues. CDR1 ENHRY and CDR2 SYGVKD come from the germline V gene. The V and J ends lost 0 bases and 8 bases respectively, with 13 bases between them. CDR3 in amino acids: CAISESTPAGEAFF. Written as DNA, the CDR3 is TGTGCCATCAGTGAGTCGACTCCGGCAGGGGAAGCTTTCTTT.

The sample holds a few counts of this clonotype. The J gene is TRBJ2-7, the V gene TRBV5-1, with TRBD1 matching 7 bases. Germline CDR1 and CDR2: SGHRS and YFSETQ. The CDR3 is made up of 16 amino acids. V was clipped by 0 bases and J by 0 bases; unmatched bases: 6. The CDR3 nucleotides are TGCGCCAGCAGCTTGGGGGACAGTTCCCTCTCCTACGAGCAGTACTTC. It encodes CASSLGDSSLSYEQYF.

V and J are TRBV3-1 and TRBJ2-2; no definite D call. V was clipped by 4 bases and J by 4 bases, with 16 bases between them. Germline-derived CDR1 and CDR2 are LGHDT and YNNKEL (reference sequence). The CDR3 extends over 16 amino acids. CDR3 residues: CASSRDTDPSTGELFF. CDR3 nucleotide sequence: TGTGCCAGCAGCCGCGACACAGACCCCAGCACCGGGGAGCTGTTTTTT.

This clonotype was seen at least ten times. The J gene is TRBJ1-1, the V gene TRBV12-3 or TRBV12-4, with a weak D call TRBD1 (6 bases). This CDR3 region has 15 residues. V lost 8 bases and J 0 bases, leaving 16 bases between the germline ends. This chain's CDR3 is CASVRQGRMNTEAFF. In DNA form, the CDR3 reads TGTGCCAGCGTCAGGCAGGGGCGCATGAACACTGAAGCTTTCTTT.

The rearrangement links TRBV20-1 to TRBJ2-1; 13 bases fit TRBD2. This CDR3 is 15 amino acids long. CDR1 and CDR2 (germline): DFQATT, SNEGSKA (reference sequence). V gave up 6 bases and J gave up 9 bases; unmatched junction bases: 11. This chain's CDR3 is CSAVETTSGRGEQFF. DNA for the CDR3: TGCAGTGCCGTGGAGACAACTAGCGGGAGGGGTGAGCAGTTCTTC.

This clonotype has a handful of counts. This chain links TRBV5-1 with TRBJ2-2; D gene ambiguous. Germline V gene sequence: CDR1 SGHRS, CDR2 YFSETQ. There are 16 residues in the CDR3. Trimming pared 4 bases from V and 0 bases from J, leaving 13 bases between. The chain's CDR3 is CASSKISQPNTGELFF. DNA of the CDR3: TGCGCCAGCAGCAAGATTAGCCAGCCGAACACCGGGGAGCTGTTTTTT. Full variable domain (missing parts from reference TRBV5-1 and TRBJ2-2): KAGVTQTPRYLIKTRGQQVTLSCSPISGHRSVSWYQQTPGQGLQFLFEYFSETQRNKGNFPGRFSGRQFSNSRSEMNVSTLELGDSALYLCASSKISQPNTGELFFGEGSRLTVL.

The CDR3 sequence: CASSWDWLITGELFF. DNA of the CDR3: TGTGCCAGCAGCTGGGATTGGCTGATCACCGGGGAGCTGTTTTTT. V and J are TRBV12-3 or TRBV12-4 and TRBJ2-2, with no clear D. Trimming removed 6 bases at V and 4 bases at J, with 15 bases between. This CDR3 has 15 amino acids.

V gene TRBV19 combines with J gene TRBJ2-2; TRBD2 matches at 13 bases. V trimming: 7 bases; J trimming: 2 bases; junction bases outside the gene matches: 7. This CDR3 region has 17 residues. From germline, CDR1 is LNHDA and CDR2 SQIVND (reference sequence). CDR3 DNA: TGTGCCAGTACTTATGGACTAGCGGGAGAAAACACCGGGGAGCTGTTTTTT. It specifies CASTYGLAGENTGELFF.

This clonotype has at least ten counts. The rearrangement uses TRBV6-2 or TRBV6-3 and TRBJ2-6; TRBD1 matches at 8 bases. Germline V gene lookup returns CDR1 MNHEY and CDR2 SVGEGT. CDR3 length equals 14 residues. Trimming took 10 bases from V and 2 from J; bases not matched to a gene: 4. Written as DNA, the CDR3 is TGTGCCACCGAACAGGGGGCTGGGGCCAACGTCCTGACTTTC. This sequence encodes CATEQGAGANVLTF.

The rearrangement links TRBV19 to TRBJ2-5; 12 bases align to TRBD1. J gave up 5 bases and V 5 bases, and 15 bases lay outside the gene matches. CDR3 length: 18 residues. The germline V gene has CDR1 LNHDA and CDR2 SQIVND (reference sequence). CDR3 amino acids: CASSWTVRDRGRGETQYF. The CDR3 DNA reads as TGTGCCAGTAGTTGGACCGTCCGGGACAGGGGGCGAGGGGAGACCCAGTACTTC.

This clonotype was observed many times. V usage is TRBV6-1 and J usage is TRBJ1-1; no clear D gene. In germline, CDR1 is MNHNS, CDR2 SASEGT. Trimming took off 5 bases at V and 1 base at J, with 11 bases between the two ends. The CDR3 covers 14 residues. CDR3 in amino acids: CASSPGERNTEAFF. The DNA of the CDR3 is TGTGCCAGCAGTCCTGGAGAGCGGAACACTGAAGCTTTCTTT.

This clonotype was seen ten or more times. This chain connects TRBV11-2 to TRBJ1-6; a possible D gene is TRBD1 (5 bases). CDR3 length: 16 residues. V shed 4 bases and J shed 10 bases, with 20 bases lying between them. The germline V gene encodes CDR1 SGHAT and CDR2 FQNNGV. The CDR3 spells CASSSIRGEVVSPLHF. The DNA for the CDR3 is TGTGCCAGCAGCTCCATACGGGGGGAAGTAGTCTCACCCCTCCACTTT.

This chain joins TRBV20-1 and TRBJ2-7, with 7 bases that match TRBD1. This CDR3 region has 13 residues. The germline V gene has CDR1 DFQATT and CDR2 SNEGSKA (reference sequence). J lost 3 bases, V lost 5 bases, and 7 bases had no gene match. The DNA of the CDR3 is TGCAGTGCTCCCCGGGACAGCTACTACGAGCAGTACTTC. Its translation: CSAPRDSYYEQYF.

This clonotype was observed a few times. The chain couples TRBV14 to TRBJ2-7, with TRBD1 matching over 7 bases. The V gene's germline CDR1 is SGHDN and CDR2 FVKESK. Trimming cost V 3 bases and J 6 bases; bases outside gene matches: 14. CDR3 size: 16 residues. The chain's CDR3 is CASSQTGTAIPSEQYF. The CDR3 region has the DNA TGTGCCAGCAGCCAGACCGGGACAGCTATTCCTAGCGAGCAGTACTTC.

About this clonotype: One junction end disagrees with the germline gene, perhaps due to a read error. The rearrangement joins TRBV20-1 to TRBJ2-7, with 8 nucleotides matching TRBD1. Germline-derived CDR1 and CDR2 are DFQATT and SNEGSKA (reference sequence). The CDR3 runs to 15 residues. The CDR3 spells CSARAAGTGSYEQYF. CDR3 in DNA: TGCAGTGCCAGAGCTGCCGGGACAGGTTCCTACGAGCAGTACTTC.

The J gene is TRBJ2-3, the V gene TRBV28; D may match TRBD1 or TRBD2 (5 bases each). CDR1 is MDHEN, CDR2 SYDVKM, per germline. Trimming pared 7 bases from V and 5 bases from J, leaving 16 bases between. The CDR3 extends over 14 amino acids. The CDR3 DNA sequence: TGTGCCAGCACTTCCGGGACGTGGGGAGATACGCAGTATTTT. Amino acids: CASTSGTWGDTQYF. Full variable domain (rest looked up from reference TRBV28 and TRBJ2-3): DVKVTQSSRYLVKRTGEKVFLECVQDMDHENMFWYRQDPGLGLRLIYFSYDVKMKEKGDIPEGYSVSREKKERFSLILESASTNQTSMYLCASTSGTWGDTQYFGPGTRLTVL.

V is TRBV20-1 and J is TRBJ1-6; D ambiguous. The CDR3 is 13 residues long. Trimming left V 1 base short and J 8 bases short, with 9 bases between. The germline V gene encodes CDR1 DFQATT and CDR2 SNEGSKA (reference sequence). In nucleotides, the CDR3 is TGCAGTGCTAGAGTGGGGTCCGATTCACCCCTCCACTTT. It specifies CSARVGSDSPLHF.

This clonotype was detected ten times or more. V usage is TRBV2 and J usage is TRBJ1-1, with TRBD1 as a possible D gene (5 bases). Germline values: CDR1 SNHLY, CDR2 FYNNEI. V lost 5 bases to trimming and J lost 0 bases, with 13 bases between them. The CDR3 has 15 residues. The CDR3 loop reads CASSTQGRMNTEAFF. DNA for the CDR3: TGTGCCAGCAGTACGCAGGGACGGATGAACACTGAAGCTTTCTTT.

This clonotype showed up just a few times. The rearrangement joins TRBV5-6 to TRBJ1-2; 10 bases line up with TRBD1. CDR1 SGHDT and CDR2 YYEEEE come from the germline V gene. The V and J ends lost 3 bases and 3 bases, in that order; junction bases with no gene match: 5. The CDR3 has 15 amino acids. The CDR3 loop is CASSSGTGADYGYTF. The CDR3 DNA follows: TGTGCCAGCAGCTCCGGGACAGGGGCCGACTATGGCTACACCTTC.

The table lists this clonotype with many counts. This sequence joins TRBV12-3 or TRBV12-4 and TRBJ2-5, with 12 bases aligning to TRBD2. The CDR3 extends over 18 amino acids. V lost 6 bases and J lost 6; bases outside the gene matches: 17. DNA for the CDR3: TGTGCCAGCAGAGGAAAGATGGCCGGGACTAGCGGGTGGAAGACCCAGTACTTC. The encoded protein is CASRGKMAGTSGWKTQYF.

This clonotype was counted a few times. A much larger clone differs by one base, so this may be a read error. The CDR3 carries no conserved terminal phenylalanine or tryptophan, so it likely arises from a read error. The V gene is TRBV12-3 or TRBV12-4, the J gene TRBJ1-4; D is perhaps TRBD1 (5 bases). V dropped 7 bases and J dropped 7 bases, with 16 bases sitting between them. The CDR3 has 14 amino acids. The CDR3 nucleotides read TGTGCCAGCACCCCTTCAGGGACCGGTGAAAAACTGTTTTCT. Protein product: CASTPSGTGEKLFS.